Reported below is one TCR beta chain. Its antigen remains unknown. Amplified regions were TCR beta CDR3 sequences from RNA transcripts. The HTBI primer set drove a first-round RT-PCR of the TCR CDR3. From the multiplex PCR reads, TCRdb called clonotypes with MiXCR, one entry per CDR3 protein. The sample consists of about 400,000 distinct CDR3 sequences, roughly 15% of them appearing once. This entry is derived from a study of T cells in Graves' hyperthyroidism and ophthalmopathy. Notes on the study in general: Most clonotypes expanded in thyroid above 0.001 were likewise present in blood.

The CDR3 covers 17 residues. Trimming stripped 0 bases from V and 0 bases from J, with 12 bases between. Germline V gene lookup returns CDR1 MNHNY and CDR2 SVGAGI (reference sequence). A patient was excluded if there was uncontrolled infection, other autoimmune disease, pregnancy or lactation. This sequence was found in a woman aged 25 to 39 with Graves' ophthalmopathy. Sequencing was carried out using blood. This chain links TRBV6-6 with TRBJ2-1; the D is unclear. The CDR3 loop reads CASSYSLLSSSYNEQFF. CDR3 sequence (DNA): TGTGCCAGCAGTTACTCGCTTCTCTCAAGCTCCTACAATGAGCAGTTCTTC.